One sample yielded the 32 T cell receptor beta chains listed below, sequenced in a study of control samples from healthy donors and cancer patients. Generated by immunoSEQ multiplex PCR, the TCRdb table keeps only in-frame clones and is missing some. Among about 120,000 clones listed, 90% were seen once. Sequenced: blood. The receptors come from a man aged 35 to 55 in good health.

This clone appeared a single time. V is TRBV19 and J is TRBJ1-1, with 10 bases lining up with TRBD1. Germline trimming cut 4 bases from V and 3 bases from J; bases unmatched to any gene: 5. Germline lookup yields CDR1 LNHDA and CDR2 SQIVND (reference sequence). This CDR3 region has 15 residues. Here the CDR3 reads CASSSRQGADTEAFF. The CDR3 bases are TGTGCCAGTAGTAGCCGACAGGGGGCGGACACTGAAGCTTTCTTT.

Here the CDR3 DNA reads TGTGCCAGCAGCCGACACACCGGGGAGCTGTTTTTT. This gives the protein CASSRHTGELFF. V and J are TRBV3-1 (or the pseudogene TRBV3-2) and TRBJ2-2; no firm D call. This CDR3 spans 12 amino acids. V dropped 4 bases and J dropped 3 bases, with 3 bases sitting between them. Germline V gives CDR1 LGHDT, CDR2 YNNKEL (reference sequence).

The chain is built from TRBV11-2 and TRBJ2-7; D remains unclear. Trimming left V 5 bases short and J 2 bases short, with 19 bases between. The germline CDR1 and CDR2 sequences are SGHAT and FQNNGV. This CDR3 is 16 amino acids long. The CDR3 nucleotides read TGTGCCAGCAGCCCGATGTTGGTCGCAGGACCCTACGAGCAGTACTTC. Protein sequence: CASSPMLVAGPYEQYF.

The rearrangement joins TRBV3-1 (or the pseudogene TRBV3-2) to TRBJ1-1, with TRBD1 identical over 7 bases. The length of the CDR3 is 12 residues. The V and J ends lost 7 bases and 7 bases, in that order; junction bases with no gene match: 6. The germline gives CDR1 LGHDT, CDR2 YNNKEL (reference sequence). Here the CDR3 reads CASTQTGHEAFF. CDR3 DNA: TGTGCCAGCACCCAGACAGGGCATGAAGCTTTCTTT.

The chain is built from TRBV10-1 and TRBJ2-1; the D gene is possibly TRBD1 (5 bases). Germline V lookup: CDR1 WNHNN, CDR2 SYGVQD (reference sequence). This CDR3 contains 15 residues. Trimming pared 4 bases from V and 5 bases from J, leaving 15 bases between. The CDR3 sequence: CASSASQGRDNEQFF. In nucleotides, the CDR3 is TGCGCCAGCAGTGCGAGTCAGGGTCGGGACAATGAGCAGTTCTTC.

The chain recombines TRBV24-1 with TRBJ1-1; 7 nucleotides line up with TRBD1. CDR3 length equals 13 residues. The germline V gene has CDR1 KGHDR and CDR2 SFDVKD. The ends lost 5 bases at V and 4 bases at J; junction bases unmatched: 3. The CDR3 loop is CATSVTGATEAFF. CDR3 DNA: TGTGCCACCAGTGTCACAGGGGCCACTGAAGCTTTCTTT.

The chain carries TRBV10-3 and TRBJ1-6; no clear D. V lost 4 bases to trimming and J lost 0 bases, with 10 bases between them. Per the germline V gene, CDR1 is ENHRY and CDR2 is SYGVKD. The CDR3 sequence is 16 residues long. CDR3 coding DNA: TGTGCCATCAGTGCCCAGAGGAGCTCCTATAATTCACCCCTCCACTTT. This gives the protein CAISAQRSSYNSPLHF.

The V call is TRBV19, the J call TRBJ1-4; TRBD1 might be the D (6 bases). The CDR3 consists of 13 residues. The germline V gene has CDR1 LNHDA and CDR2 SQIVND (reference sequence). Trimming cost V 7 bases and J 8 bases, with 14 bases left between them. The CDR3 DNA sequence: TGTGCCAGTAAGCCAGGGGAATGGGAAAAACTGTTTTTT. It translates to CASKPGEWEKLFF.

The CDR3 region is CASRHRSAAEAFF. The CDR3 bases are TGTGCCAGTAGGCACCGTTCGGCAGCTGAAGCTTTCTTT. This sequence joins TRBV19 and TRBJ1-1; D is uncertain. Trimming left V 6 bases short and J 6 bases short, with 14 bases between. The CDR3 covers 13 residues. CDR1 LNHDA and CDR2 SQIVND come from the germline V gene (reference sequence).

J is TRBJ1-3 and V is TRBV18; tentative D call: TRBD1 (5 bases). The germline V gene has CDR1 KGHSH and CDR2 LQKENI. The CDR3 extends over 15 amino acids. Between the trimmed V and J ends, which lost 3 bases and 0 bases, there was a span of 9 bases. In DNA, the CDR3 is TGTGCCAGCTCACCGAGCGGGACCTCTGGAAACACCATATATTTT. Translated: CASSPSGTSGNTIYF.

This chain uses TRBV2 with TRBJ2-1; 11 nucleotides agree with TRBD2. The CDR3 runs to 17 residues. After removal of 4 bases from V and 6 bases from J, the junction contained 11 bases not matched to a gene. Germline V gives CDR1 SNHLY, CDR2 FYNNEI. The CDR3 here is CASSGLAGGLLGNEQFF. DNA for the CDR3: TGTGCCAGCAGTGGGCTAGCGGGGGGCCTATTGGGCAATGAGCAGTTCTTC.

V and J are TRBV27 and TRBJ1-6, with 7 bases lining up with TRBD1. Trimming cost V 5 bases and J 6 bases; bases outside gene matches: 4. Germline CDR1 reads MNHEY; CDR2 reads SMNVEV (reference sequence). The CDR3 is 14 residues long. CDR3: CASSHRGLNSPLHF. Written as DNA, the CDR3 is TGTGCCAGCAGTCACAGGGGCCTTAATTCACCCCTCCACTTT.

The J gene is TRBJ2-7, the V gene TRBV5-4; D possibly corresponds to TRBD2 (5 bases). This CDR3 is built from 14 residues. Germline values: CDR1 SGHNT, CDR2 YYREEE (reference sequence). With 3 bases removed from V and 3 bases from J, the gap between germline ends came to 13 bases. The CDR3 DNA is TGTGCCAGCAGCTCAAACCCCGGGGTCTACGAGCAGTACTTC. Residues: CASSSNPGVYEQYF.

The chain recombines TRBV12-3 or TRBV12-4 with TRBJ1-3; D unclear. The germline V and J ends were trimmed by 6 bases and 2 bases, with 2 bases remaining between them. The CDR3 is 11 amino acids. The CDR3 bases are TGTGCCAGCAGCCCTGGAAACACCATATATTTT. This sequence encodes CASSPGNTIYF.

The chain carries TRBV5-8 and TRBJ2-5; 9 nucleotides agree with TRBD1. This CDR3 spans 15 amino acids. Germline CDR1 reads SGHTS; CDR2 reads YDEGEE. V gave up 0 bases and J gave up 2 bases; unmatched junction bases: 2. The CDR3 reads CASSLGDRGQETQYF. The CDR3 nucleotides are TGTGCCAGCAGCTTGGGAGACAGGGGGCAAGAGACCCAGTACTTC.

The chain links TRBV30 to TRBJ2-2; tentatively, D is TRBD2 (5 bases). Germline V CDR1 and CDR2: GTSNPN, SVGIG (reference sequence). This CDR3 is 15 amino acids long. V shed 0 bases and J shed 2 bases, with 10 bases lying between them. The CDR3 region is CAWSVPGLNTGELFF. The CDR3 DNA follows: TGTGCCTGGAGTGTACCCGGACTCAACACCGGGGAGCTGTTTTTT.

The CDR3 is CARGSGRSRGYTF. The CDR3 region has the DNA TGTGCCAGGGGGAGCGGGCGATCCCGAGGCTACACCTTC. V and J are TRBV2 and TRBJ1-2; D is unresolved. This CDR3 has 13 amino acids. CDR1 SNHLY and CDR2 FYNNEI come from the germline V gene. Trimming pared 9 bases from V and 8 bases from J, leaving 19 bases between.

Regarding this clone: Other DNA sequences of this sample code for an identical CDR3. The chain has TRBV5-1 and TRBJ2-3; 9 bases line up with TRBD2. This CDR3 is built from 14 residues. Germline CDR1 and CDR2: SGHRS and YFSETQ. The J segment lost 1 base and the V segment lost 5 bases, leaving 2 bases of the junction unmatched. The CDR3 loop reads CASSSSGGTDTQYF. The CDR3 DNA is TGCGCCAGCAGTTCTAGCGGGGGCACAGATACGCAGTATTTT.

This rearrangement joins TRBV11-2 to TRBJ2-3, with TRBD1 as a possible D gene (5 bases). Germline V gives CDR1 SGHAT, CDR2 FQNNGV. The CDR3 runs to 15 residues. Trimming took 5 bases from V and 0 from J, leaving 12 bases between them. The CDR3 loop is CASSHGQGSTDTQYF. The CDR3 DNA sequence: TGTGCCAGCAGCCACGGACAAGGGAGCACAGATACGCAGTATTTT.

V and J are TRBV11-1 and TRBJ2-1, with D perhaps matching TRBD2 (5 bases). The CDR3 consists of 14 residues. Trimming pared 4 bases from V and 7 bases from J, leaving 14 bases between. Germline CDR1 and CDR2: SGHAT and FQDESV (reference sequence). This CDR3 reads CASSSPRGRNEQFF. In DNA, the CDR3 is TGTGCCAGCAGCTCCCCCCGGGGTAGGAATGAGCAGTTCTTC.

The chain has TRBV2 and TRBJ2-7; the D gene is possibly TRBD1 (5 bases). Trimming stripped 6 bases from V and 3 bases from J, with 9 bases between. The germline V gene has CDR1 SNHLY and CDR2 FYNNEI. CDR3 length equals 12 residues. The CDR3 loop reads CASRGRRYEQYF. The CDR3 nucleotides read TGTGCCAGCAGGGGGCGCCGCTACGAGCAGTACTTC.

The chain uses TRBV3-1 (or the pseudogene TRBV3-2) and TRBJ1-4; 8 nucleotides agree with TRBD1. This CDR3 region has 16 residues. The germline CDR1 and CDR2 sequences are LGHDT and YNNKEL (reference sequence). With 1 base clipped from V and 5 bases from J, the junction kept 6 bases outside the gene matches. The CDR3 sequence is CASSQGQGARNEKLFF. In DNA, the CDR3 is TGTGCCAGCAGCCAAGGTCAGGGGGCCCGGAATGAAAAACTGTTTTTT.

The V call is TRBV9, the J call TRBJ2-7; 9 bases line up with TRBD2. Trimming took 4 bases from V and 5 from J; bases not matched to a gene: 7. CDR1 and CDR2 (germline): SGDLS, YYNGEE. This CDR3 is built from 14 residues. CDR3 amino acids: CASSTRGGAHEQYF. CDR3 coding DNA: TGTGCCAGCAGCACACGCGGGGGGGCACACGAGCAGTACTTC.

The CDR3 region is CASSYSWGATEAFF. The CDR3 region has the DNA TGTGCCAGCAGTTACTCGTGGGGGGCCACTGAAGCTTTCTTT. The chain combines TRBV6-6 with TRBJ1-1; D may be TRBD1 (6 bases). Trimming took off 0 bases at V and 4 bases at J, with 9 bases between the two ends. The CDR3 is 14 amino acids. CDR1 is MNHNY, CDR2 SVGAGI, per germline (reference sequence).

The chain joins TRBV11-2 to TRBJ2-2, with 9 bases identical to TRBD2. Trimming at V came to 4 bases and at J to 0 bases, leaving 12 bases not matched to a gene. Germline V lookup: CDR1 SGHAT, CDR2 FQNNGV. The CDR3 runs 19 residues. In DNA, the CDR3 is TGTGCCAGCAGCTATTCAGCGGGACTAGCTTTCGCGAACACCGGGGAGCTGTTTTTT. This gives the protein CASSYSAGLAFANTGELFF.

Here the CDR3 reads CAGKGQNYGYTF. The CDR3 coding sequence is TGTGCCGGGAAGGGACAGAACTATGGCTACACCTTC. The chain combines TRBV28 with TRBJ1-2, with 7 bases fitting TRBD1. V lost 11 bases to trimming and J lost 2 bases; unmatched junction nucleotides: 5. The length of the CDR3 is 12 residues. Per the germline V gene, CDR1 is MDHEN and CDR2 is SYDVKM.

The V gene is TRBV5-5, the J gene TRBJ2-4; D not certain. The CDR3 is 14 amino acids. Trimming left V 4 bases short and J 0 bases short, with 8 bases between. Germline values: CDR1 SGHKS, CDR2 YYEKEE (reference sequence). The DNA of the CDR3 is TGTGCCAGCAGCAAAGAACTAGCCAAAAACATTCAGTACTTC. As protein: CASSKELAKNIQYF.

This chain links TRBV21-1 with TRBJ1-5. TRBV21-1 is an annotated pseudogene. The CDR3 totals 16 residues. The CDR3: CASSNEAAYSNQPQHF. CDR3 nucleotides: TGTGCCAGCAGCAATGAGGCAGCTTATAGCAATCAGCCCCAGCATTTT.

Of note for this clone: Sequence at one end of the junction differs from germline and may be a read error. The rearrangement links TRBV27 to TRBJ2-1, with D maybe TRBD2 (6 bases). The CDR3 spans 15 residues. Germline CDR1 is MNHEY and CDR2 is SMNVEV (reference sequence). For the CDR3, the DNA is TGTGCCAGCAGTCTATCGGGACTGAATTACAATGAGCAGTTCTTC. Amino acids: CASSLSGLNYNEQFF.

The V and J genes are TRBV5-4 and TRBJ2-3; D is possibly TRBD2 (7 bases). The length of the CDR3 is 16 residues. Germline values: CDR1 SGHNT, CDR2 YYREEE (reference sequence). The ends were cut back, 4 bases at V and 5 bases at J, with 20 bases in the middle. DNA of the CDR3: TGTGCCAGCAGCCTAGGGCAGTGGGGAGGGGGAGATACGCAGTATTTT. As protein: CASSLGQWGGGDTQYF.

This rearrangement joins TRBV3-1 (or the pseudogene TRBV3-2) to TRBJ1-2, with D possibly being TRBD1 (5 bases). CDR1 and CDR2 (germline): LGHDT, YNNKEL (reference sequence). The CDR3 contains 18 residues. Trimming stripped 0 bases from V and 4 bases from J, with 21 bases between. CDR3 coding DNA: TGTGCCAGCAGCCAAGATAGAACAGGAGGAAAGGGATCCTATGGCTACACCTTC. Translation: CASSQDRTGGKGSYGYTF.

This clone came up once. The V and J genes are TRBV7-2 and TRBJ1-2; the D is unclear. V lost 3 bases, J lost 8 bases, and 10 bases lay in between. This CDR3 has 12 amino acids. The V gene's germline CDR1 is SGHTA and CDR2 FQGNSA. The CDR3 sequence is CASSLVGYGYTF. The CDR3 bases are TGTGCCAGCAGCTTGGTGGGGTACGGCTACACCTTC.